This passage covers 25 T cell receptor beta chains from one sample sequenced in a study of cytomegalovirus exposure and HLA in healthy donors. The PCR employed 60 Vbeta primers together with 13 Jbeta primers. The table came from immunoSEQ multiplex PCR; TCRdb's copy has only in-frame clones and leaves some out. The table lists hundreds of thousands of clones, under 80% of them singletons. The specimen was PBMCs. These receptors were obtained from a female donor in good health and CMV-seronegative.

The CDR3 here is CASSLGAGDTEAFF. DNA for the CDR3: TGTGCCAGCAGCTTAGGTGCGGGGGACACTGAAGCTTTCTTT. The V gene is TRBV11-2, the J gene TRBJ1-1; TRBD1 might be the D (5 bases). Per the germline V gene, CDR1 is SGHAT and CDR2 is FQNNGV. The CDR3 length is 14 residues. The V and J ends lost 1 base and 3 bases respectively, with 9 bases between them.

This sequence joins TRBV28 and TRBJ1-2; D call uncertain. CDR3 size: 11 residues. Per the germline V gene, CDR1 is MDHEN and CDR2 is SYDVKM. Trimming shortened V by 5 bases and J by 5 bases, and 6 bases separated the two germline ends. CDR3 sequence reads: CASSAEYGYTF. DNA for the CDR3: TGTGCCAGCAGTGCTGAGTATGGCTACACCTTC.

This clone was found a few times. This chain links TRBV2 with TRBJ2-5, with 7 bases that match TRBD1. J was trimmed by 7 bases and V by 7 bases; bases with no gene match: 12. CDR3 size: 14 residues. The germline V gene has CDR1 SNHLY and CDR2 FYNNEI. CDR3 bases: TGTGCCAGCACCGAAGGGGGCCAGGGGTGGACCCAGTACTTC. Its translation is CASTEGGQGWTQYF.

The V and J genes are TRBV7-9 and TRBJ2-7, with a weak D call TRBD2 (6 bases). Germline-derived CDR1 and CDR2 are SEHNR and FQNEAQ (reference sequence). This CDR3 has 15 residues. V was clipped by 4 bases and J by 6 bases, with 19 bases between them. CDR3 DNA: TGTGCCAGCAGCTACCTGCTCCCCTTGGGGGGCGAGCAGTACTTC. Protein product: CASSYLLPLGGEQYF.

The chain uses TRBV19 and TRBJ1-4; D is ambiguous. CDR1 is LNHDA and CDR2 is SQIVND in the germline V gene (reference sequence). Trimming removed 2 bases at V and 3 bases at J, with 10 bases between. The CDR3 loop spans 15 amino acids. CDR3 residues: CASSIREVPNEKLFF. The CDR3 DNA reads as TGTGCCAGTAGTATAAGAGAGGTGCCTAATGAAAAACTGTTTTTT.

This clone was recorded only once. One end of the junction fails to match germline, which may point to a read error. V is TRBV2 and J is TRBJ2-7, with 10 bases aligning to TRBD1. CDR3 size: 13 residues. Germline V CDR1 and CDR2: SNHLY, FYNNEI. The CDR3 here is CASRRGTGDIRDF. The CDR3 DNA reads TGTGCCAGCAGGCGAGGGACAGGGGACATCAGAGACTTC.

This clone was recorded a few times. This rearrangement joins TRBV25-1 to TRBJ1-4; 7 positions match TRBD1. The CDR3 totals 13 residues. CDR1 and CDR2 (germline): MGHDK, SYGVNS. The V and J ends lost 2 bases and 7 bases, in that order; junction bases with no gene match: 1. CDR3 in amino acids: CASSEPGGEKLFF. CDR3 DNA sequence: TGTGCCAGCAGTGAACCAGGGGGTGAAAAACTGTTTTTT.

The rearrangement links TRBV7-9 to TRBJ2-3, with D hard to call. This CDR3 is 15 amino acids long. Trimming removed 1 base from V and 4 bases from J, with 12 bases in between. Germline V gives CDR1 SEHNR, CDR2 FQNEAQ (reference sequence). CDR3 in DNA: TGTGCCAGCAGCTTAGTTGTCGAGGTTGCAGATACGCAGTATTTT. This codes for CASSLVVEVADTQYF.

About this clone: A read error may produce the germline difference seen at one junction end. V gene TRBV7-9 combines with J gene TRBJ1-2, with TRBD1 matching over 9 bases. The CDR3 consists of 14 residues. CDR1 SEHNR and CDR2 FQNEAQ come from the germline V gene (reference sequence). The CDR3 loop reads CSSSLIGTGTGYTF. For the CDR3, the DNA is TGTTCCAGCAGCTTAATTGGGACAGGGACTGGCTACACCTTC.

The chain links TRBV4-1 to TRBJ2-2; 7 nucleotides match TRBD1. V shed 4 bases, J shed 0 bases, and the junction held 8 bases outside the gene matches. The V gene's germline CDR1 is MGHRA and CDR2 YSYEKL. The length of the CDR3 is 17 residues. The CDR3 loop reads CASSLQTGTANTGELFF. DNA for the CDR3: TGCGCCAGCAGCCTCCAGACAGGGACCGCGAACACCGGGGAGCTGTTTTTT.

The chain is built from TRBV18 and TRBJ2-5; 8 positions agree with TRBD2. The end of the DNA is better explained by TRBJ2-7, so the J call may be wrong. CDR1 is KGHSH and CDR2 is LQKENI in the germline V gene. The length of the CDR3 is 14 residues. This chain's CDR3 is CASSPERGTYEQYF. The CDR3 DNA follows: TGTGCCAGCTCGCCCGAGCGGGGGACCTACGAGCAGTACTTC.

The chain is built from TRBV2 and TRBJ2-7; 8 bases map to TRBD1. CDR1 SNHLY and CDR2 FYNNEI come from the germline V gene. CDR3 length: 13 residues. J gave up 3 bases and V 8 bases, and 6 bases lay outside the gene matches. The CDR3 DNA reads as TGTGCCAGCGCGGGACAGGAGCTCTACGAGCAGTACTTC. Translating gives CASAGQELYEQYF.

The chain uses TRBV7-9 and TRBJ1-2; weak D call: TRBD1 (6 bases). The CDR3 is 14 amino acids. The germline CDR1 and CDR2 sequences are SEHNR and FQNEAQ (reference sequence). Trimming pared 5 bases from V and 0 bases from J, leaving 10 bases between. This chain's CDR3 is CASSAGVSNYGYTF. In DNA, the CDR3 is TGTGCCAGCAGCGCAGGGGTGTCTAACTATGGCTACACCTTC.

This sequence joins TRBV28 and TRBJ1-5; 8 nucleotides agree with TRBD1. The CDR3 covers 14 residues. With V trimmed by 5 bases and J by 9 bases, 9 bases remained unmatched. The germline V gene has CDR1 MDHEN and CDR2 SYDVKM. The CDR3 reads CASSRQGWARPQHF. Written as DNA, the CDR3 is TGTGCCAGCAGTAGACAGGGGTGGGCAAGGCCCCAGCATTTT. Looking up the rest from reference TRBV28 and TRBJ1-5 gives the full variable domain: DVKVTQSSRYLVKRTGEKVFLECVQDMDHENMFWYRQDPGLGLRLIYFSYDVKMKEKGDIPEGYSVSREKKERFSLILESASTNQTSMYLCASSRQGWARPQHFGDGTRLSIL.

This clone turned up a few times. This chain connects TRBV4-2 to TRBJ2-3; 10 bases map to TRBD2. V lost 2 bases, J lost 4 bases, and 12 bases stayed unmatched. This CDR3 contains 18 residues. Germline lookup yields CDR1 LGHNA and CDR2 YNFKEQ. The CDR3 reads CASSQTASGSGGADTQYF. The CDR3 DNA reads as TGTGCCAGCAGCCAAACGGCTAGCGGGAGCGGGGGGGCAGATACGCAGTATTTT.

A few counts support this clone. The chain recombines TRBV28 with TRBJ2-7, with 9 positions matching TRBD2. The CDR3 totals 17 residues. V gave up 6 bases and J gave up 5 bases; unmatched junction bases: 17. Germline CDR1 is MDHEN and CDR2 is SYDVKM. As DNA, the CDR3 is TGTGCCAGCAGACCATCCGGAGTTGGCGGGAGGGTCAACGAGCAGTACTTC. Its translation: CASRPSGVGGRVNEQYF.

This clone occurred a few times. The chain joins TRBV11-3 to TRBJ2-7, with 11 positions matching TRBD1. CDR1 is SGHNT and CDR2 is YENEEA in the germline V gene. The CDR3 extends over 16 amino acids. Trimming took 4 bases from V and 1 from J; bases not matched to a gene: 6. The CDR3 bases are TGTGCCAGCAGCTCCCGGACAGGGGGCCTATCCTACGAGCAGTACTTC. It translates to CASSSRTGGLSYEQYF.

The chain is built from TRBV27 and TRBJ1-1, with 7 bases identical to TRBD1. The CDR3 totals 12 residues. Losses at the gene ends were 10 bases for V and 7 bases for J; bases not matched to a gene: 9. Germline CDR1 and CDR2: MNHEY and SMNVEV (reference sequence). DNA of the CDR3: TGTGCCACTAAGGGGGCCTCGGGTGAAGCTTTCTTT. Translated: CATKGASGEAFF.

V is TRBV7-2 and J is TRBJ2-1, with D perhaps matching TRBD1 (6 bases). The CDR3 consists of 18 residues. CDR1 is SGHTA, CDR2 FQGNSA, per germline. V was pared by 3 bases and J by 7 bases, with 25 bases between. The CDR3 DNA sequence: TGTGCCAGCAGCTTTAGAGGGGCAAGGACAGCGAGACATAATGAGCAGTTCTTC. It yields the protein CASSFRGARTARHNEQFF.

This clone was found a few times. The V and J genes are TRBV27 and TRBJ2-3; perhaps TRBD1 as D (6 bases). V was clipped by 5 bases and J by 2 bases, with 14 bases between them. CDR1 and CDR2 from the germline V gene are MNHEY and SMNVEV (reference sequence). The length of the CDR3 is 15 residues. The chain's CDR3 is CASSPGTGHTDTQYF. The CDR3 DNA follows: TGTGCCAGCAGTCCCGGGACGGGACACACAGATACGCAGTATTTT.

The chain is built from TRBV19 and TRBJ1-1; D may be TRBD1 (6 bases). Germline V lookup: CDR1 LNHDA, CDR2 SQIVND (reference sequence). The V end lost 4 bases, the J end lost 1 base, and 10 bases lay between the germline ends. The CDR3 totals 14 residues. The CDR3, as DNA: TGTGCCAGTAGTACTACAGGGACGAACACTGAAGCTTTCTTT. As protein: CASSTTGTNTEAFF.

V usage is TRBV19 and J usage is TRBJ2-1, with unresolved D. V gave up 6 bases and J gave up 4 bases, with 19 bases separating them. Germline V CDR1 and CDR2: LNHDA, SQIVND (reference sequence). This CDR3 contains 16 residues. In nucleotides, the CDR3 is TGTGCCAGTAGCTCGCGCACCCTTGGTCTTTACAATGAGCAGTTCTTC. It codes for CASSSRTLGLYNEQFF.

This CDR3 reads CASSGDRSGNEQFF. CDR3 bases: TGTGCCAGCAGTGGGGACAGGTCGGGCAATGAGCAGTTCTTC. V usage is TRBV25-1 and J usage is TRBJ2-1, with 8 bases lining up with TRBD1. Germline assignment: CDR1 MGHDK and CDR2 SYGVNS. The CDR3 is made up of 14 amino acids. V lost 4 bases to trimming and J lost 6 bases; unmatched junction nucleotides: 5.

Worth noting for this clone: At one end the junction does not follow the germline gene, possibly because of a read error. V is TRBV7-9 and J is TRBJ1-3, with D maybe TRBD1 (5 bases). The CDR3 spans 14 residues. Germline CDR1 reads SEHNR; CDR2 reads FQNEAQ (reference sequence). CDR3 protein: CSSSDSSSGNTIYF. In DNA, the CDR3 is TGTTCCAGCAGCGACAGCAGCTCTGGAAACACCATATATTTT.

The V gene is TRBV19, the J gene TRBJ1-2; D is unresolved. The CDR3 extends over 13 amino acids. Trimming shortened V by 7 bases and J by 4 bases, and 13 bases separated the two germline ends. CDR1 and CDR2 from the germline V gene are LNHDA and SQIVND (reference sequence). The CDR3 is CASNTPPAYGYTF. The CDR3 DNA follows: TGTGCCAGTAACACCCCGCCCGCCTATGGCTACACCTTC.